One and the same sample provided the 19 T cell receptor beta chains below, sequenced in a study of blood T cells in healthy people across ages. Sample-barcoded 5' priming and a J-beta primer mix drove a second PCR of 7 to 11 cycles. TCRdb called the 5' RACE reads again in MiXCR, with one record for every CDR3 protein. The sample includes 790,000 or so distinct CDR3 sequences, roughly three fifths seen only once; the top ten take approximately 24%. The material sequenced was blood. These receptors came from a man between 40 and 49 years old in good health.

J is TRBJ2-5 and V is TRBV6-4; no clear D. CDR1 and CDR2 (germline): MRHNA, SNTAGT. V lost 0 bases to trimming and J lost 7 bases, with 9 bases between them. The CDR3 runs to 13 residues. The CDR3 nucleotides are TGTGCCAGCAGTGACTCTTGGGGTGGGACCCAGTACTTC. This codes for CASSDSWGGTQYF.

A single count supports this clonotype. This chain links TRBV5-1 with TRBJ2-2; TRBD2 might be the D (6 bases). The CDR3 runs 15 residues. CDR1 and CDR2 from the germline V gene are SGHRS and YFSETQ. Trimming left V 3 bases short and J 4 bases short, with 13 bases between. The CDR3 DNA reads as TGCGCCAGCAGCTGGAGGGATATTATCACCGGGGAGCTGTTTTTT. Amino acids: CASSWRDIITGELFF.

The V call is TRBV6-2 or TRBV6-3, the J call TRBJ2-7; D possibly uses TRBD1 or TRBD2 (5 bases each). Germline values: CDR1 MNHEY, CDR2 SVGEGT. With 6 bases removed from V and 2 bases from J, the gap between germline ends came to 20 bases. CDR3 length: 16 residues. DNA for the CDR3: TGTGCCAGCAGCTCCGGGACCGGCATTAGGACCTACGAGCAGTACTTC. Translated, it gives CASSSGTGIRTYEQYF.

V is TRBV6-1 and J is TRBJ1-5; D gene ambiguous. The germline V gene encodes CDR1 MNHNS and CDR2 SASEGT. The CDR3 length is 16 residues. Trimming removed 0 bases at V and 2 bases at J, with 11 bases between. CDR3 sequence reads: CASSEAGSPGNQPQHF. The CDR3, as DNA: TGTGCCAGCAGTGAAGCGGGAAGCCCTGGCAATCAGCCCCAGCATTTT.

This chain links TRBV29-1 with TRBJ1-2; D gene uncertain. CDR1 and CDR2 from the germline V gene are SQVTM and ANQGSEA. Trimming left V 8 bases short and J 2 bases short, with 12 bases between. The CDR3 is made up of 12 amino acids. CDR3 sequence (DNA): TGCAGCTTTGGACGGCTGAACTATGGCTACACCTTC. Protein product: CSFGRLNYGYTF.

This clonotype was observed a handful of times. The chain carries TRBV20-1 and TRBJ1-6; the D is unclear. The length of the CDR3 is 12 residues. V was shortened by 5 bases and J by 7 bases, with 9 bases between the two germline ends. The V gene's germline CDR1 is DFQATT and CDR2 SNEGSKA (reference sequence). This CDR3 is CSAVPENSPLHF. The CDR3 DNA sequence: TGCAGTGCTGTCCCAGAGAATTCACCCCTCCACTTT.

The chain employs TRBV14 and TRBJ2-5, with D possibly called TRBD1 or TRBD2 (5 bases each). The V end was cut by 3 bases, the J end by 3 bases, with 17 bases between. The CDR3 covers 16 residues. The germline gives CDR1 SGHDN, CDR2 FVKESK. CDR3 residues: CASSHLTRLGEETQYF. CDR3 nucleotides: TGTGCCAGCAGCCATTTAACCAGATTGGGGGAAGAGACCCAGTACTTC.

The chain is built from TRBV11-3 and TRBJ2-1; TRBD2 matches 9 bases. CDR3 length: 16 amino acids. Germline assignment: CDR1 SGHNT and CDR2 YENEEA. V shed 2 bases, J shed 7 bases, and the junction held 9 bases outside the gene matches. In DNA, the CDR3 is TGTGCCAGCAGCTTAAGTCTTGCGGGAGGGGCAAATGAGCAGTTCTTC. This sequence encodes CASSLSLAGGANEQFF.

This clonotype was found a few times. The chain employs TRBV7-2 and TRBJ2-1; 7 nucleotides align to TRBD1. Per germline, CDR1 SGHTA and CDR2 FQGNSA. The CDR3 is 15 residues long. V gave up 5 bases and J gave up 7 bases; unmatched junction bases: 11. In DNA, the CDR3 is TGTGCCAGCAGCCGACGACAGGGATATAAAAATGAGCAGTTCTTC. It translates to CASSRRQGYKNEQFF.

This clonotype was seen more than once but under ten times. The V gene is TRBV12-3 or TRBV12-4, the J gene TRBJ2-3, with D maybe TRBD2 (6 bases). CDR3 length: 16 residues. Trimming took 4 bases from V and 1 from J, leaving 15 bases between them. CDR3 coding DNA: TGTGCCAGCAGTTCTCACGGGGGTAGCGGCACAGATACGCAGTATTTT. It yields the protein CASSSHGGSGTDTQYF.

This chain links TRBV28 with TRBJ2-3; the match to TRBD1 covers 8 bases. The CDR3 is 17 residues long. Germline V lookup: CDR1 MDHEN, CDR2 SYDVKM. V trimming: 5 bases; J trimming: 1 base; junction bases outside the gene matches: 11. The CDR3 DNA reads TGTGCCAGCAGTGGGTCGACAGGGGTCTCGGGCACAGATACGCAGTATTTT. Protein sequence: CASSGSTGVSGTDTQYF.

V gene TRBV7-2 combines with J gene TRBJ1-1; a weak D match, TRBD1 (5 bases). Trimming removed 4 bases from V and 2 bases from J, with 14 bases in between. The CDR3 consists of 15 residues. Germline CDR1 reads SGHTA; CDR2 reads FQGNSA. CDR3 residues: CASSSNGGFNTEAFF. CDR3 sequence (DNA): TGTGCCAGCAGCTCTAACGGGGGATTTAACACTGAAGCTTTCTTT.

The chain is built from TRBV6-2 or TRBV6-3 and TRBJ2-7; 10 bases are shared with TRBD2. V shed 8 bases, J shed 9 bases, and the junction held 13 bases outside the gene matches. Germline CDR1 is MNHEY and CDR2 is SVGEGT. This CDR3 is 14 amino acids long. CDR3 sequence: CASGAGTSADTQYF. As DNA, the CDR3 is TGTGCCAGCGGCGCCGGGACTAGCGCAGATACGCAGTACTTC.

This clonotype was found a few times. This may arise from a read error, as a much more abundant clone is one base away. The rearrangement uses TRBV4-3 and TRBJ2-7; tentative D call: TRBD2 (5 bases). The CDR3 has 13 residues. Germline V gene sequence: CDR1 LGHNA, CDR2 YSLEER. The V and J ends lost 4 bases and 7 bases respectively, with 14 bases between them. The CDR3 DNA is TGCGCCAGCAGCCCCGGGGTATGGAATGAGCAGTACTTC. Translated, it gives CASSPGVWNEQYF.

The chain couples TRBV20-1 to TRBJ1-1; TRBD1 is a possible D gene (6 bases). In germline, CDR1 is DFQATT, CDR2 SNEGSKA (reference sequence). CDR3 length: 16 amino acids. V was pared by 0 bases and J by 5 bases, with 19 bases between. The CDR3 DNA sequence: TGCAGTGCTAGAGATCGGATAACAGGGTGGAGTACTGAAGCTTTCTTT. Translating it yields CSARDRITGWSTEAFF.

The CDR3 sequence is CASSLTTGQGSYSPYNEQFF. The CDR3 DNA sequence: TGTGCCAGCAGTTTAACGACGGGACAGGGGAGTTATTCCCCATACAATGAGCAGTTCTTC. The chain employs TRBV28 and TRBJ2-1, with 10 bases that match TRBD1. This CDR3 spans 20 amino acids. J lost 4 bases, V lost 2 bases, and 17 bases had no gene match. Germline V lookup: CDR1 MDHEN, CDR2 SYDVKM.

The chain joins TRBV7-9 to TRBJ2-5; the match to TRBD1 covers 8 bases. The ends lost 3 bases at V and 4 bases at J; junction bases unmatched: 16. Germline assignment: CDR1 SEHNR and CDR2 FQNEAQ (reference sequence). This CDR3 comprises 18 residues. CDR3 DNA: TGTGCCAGCAGCTTTCCCCTTCCGTCAGGGGGCGGCGGAGAGACCCAGTACTTC. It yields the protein CASSFPLPSGGGGETQYF. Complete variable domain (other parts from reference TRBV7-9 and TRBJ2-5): DTGVSQNPRHKITKRGQNVTFRCDPISEHNRLYWYRQTLGQGPEFLTYFQNEAQLEKSRLLSDRFSAERPKGSFSTLEIQRTEQGDSAMYLCASSFPLPSGGGGETQYFGPGTRLLVL.

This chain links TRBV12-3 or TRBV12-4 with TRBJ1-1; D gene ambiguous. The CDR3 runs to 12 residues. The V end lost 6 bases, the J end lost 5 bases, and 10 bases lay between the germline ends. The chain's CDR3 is CASSQQRTEAFF. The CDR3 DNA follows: TGTGCCAGCAGCCAGCAGAGGACTGAAGCTTTCTTT.

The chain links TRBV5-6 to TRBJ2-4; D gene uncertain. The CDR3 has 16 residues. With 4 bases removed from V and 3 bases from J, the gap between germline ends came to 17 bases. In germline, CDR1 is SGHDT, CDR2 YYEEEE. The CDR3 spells CASSPLGAENKNIQYF. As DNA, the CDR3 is TGTGCCAGCAGCCCCCTCGGTGCGGAAAACAAAAACATTCAGTACTTC.